A selection of T cell receptor beta chains follows, all from one sample in a study of identical twins. TCRdb redid the calling of the 5' RACE reads with MiXCR, one entry per CDR3 protein. Altogether some 710,000 distinct CDR3 sequences are present, roughly 6.2% being singletons, with the ten largest covering approximately 2%. Material: naive T cells sorted from blood. The receptors come from a man younger than 35 in good health. The CDR3 runs from the conserved cysteine through the conserved F or W. A D gene is named only where the DNA matches it firmly. Clone size is not always given. Where it is, it says once, few, many or a class for expanded clones.

>few|.|TRBJ2-4|TRBV11-2
TGTGCCAGCAGCCGCTCACTGGAAAACATTCAGTACTTC
CASSRSLENIQYF
>many|.|TRBJ2-1|TRBV7-2
TGTGCCAGCAGCTTATTGGTGGGGATAGTCCTCTTC
CASSLLVGIVLF
>many|TRBD1|TRBJ2-1|TRBV12-3/TRBV12-4
TGTGCCAGCAGTTGGGACAGGCACAATGAGCAGTTCTTC
CASSWDRHNEQFF
>many|.|TRBJ2-5|TRBV7-9
TGTGCCAGCAGACCCGGGACATACGAAGAGACCCAGTACTTC
CASRPGTYEETQYF
>many|.|TRBJ2-1|TRBV29-1
TGCAGCGTTGATTTGTTTTGGACCAGCTCCTACAATGAGCAGTTCTTC
CSVDLFWTSSYNEQFF
>many|.|TRBJ2-3|TRBV10-3
TGTGCCAGCAGCACGGGGGACCGCACAGATACGCAGTATTTT
CASSTGDRTDTQYF
>.|TRBD2|TRBJ2-1|TRBV20-1
TGCAGTGGGGGGCTAGCGGGAGACAATGAGCAGTTCTTC
CSGGLAGDNEQFF
>few|.|TRBJ2-1|TRBV20-1
TGCAGTGCTAGACCGGCAGGTACCTACAATGAGCAGTTCTTC
CSARPAGTYNEQFF
>.|TRBD2|TRBJ2-3|TRBV5-1
TGCGCCAGCAGTCCGTTTGGGACTAGCGGGAGTGATACGCAGTATTTT
CASSPFGTSGSDTQYF
>.|TRBD2|TRBJ2-1|TRBV27
TGTGCCAGCAGTTTATCTAGACTAGCGGGCGCCAATGAGCAGTTCTTC
CASSLSRLAGANEQFF
>few|.|TRBJ2-5|TRBV7-6
TGTGCCAGCAGCTACGAGGGGGGGGGCCACGAGACCCAGTACTTC
CASSYEGGGHETQYF
>.|TRBD1|TRBJ1-1|TRBV5-1
TGCACCAGCAGCGCCCGACAGGGGACGGATACTGAAGCTTTCTTT
CTSSARQGTDTEAFF
>.|.|TRBJ2-1|TRBV7-9
TGTGCCAGCCTGGGCCTAGTGGGGAACAATGAGCAGTTCTTC
CASLGLVGNNEQFF
>few|TRBD1|TRBJ2-1|TRBV7-9
TGTGCCAGCAGCTCCCAAGGGGGACAGGGAGCCTACAATGAGCAGTTCTTC
CASSSQGGQGAYNEQFF
>few|.|TRBJ2-5|TRBV6-1
TGTGCCAGCAGAAAGGCGGCGGCGGAGACCCAGTACTTC
CASRKAAAETQYF
>many|TRBD1|TRBJ1-5|TRBV19
TGTGCCAGTAGTGGGACAGGGCTTCAGCCCCAGCATTTT
CASSGTGLQPQHF
>many|TRBD1|TRBJ2-2|TRBV29-1
TGCAGCGTGGCACACAGGGGGAATACCGGGGAGCTGTTTTTT
CSVAHRGNTGELFF
>few|.|TRBJ1-5|TRBV29-1
TGCAGCGTTGAATGGGGGAAGGGGCCCCAGCATTTT
CSVEWGKGPQHF
>.|.|TRBJ2-6|TRBV7-8
TGTGCCAGCAGCTTAGGAGCCTTCTCTGGGGCCAACGTCCTGACTTTC
CASSLGAFSGANVLTF
>.|.|TRBJ2-1|TRBV6-2/TRBV6-3
TGTGCCAGCAGTTACTCGACACGTGAGCAGTTCTTC
CASSYSTREQFF
>few|TRBD2|TRBJ2-3|TRBV6-5
TGTGCCAGCAGTTACGCTAGCGGTACAGATACGCAGTATTTT
CASSYASGTDTQYF
>few|TRBD2|TRBJ2-1|TRBV7-3
TGTGCCAGCAGCGCCCGGGGGACTAGCGGGAGGGCCTTCGGGGAGCAGTTCTTC
CASSARGTSGRAFGEQFF
>few|.|TRBJ2-7|TRBV19
TGTGCCAGTACAAGGGACGGTTCCTACGAGCAGTACTTC
CASTRDGSYEQYF
>few|.|TRBJ2-7|TRBV7-9
TGTGCCAGCAGCCCCTCCCCAAACTACGAGCAGTACTTC
CASSPSPNYEQYF
>many|.|TRBJ1-1|TRBV29-1
TGCAGCGTTGAATTGGGGCTTGGGGCTTTCTTT
CSVELGLGAFF
>many|.|TRBJ1-3|TRBV12-3/TRBV12-4
TGTGCCAGCAGTCCCAGGGGAAACACCATATATTTT
CASSPRGNTIYF
>many|.|TRBJ2-1|TRBV7-9
TGTGCCAGCAGGGAGTTTGAAAGGATCGAGCAGTTCTTC
CASREFERIEQFF
>many|TRBD2|TRBJ2-1|TRBV20-1
TGCAGTGCTAGCTTTTTGGGACTAGCGGGAGATGAGCAGTTCTTC
CSASFLGLAGDEQFF
>many|TRBD2|TRBJ2-7|TRBV2
TGTGCCAGCAGAGACCCGAAGGGACTAGCGGGTTCCTACGAGCAGTACTTC
CASRDPKGLAGSYEQYF
>many|.|TRBJ2-1|TRBV27
TGTGCCAGCAGGGCCTTCATGGGGGGTGGAGGAAATGAGCAGTTCTTC
CASRAFMGGGGNEQFF
>many|TRBD1|TRBJ2-1|TRBV9
TGTGCCAGCAGCGTAGGTCAGGGGGTAAACAATGAGCAGTTCTTC
CASSVGQGVNNEQFF
>.|TRBD1|TRBJ1-1|TRBV18
TGTGCCAGCTCACCGGGGACAGGGGAATGGGCTTTCTTT
CASSPGTGEWAFF
>many|TRBD1|TRBJ1-2|TRBV6-5
TGTGCCAGCACGGACAGGGATCGGGGCTACACCTTC
CASTDRDRGYTF
>.|TRBD1|TRBJ2-6|TRBV6-5
TGTGCCAGCAGTCACAGGGGGCCTGGGGCCAACGTCCTGACTTTC
CASSHRGPGANVLTF
>few|.|TRBJ2-1|TRBV7-6
TGTGCCAGCAGCCCTCCAAACAGGGGCGGGGATGAGCAGTTCTTC
CASSPPNRGGDEQFF
>many|TRBD1|TRBJ1-3|TRBV5-5
TGTGCCAGCAGCTCGGGACAGGGCATTGGAAACACCATATATTTT
CASSSGQGIGNTIYF
>.|.|TRBJ2-7|TRBV9
TGTGCCAGCAGCGCCACCGGGACTGGCTACGAGCAGTACTTC
CASSATGTGYEQYF
>few|.|TRBJ1-2|TRBV6-5
TGTGCCAGCAGTTTCTCCGTGAAGGGGGGCTATGGCTACACCTTC
CASSFSVKGGYGYTF
>few|.|TRBJ2-2|TRBV7-2
TGTGCCAGCAGCTCTGACAGGGAGGCCACCGGGGAGCTGTTTTTT
CASSSDREATGELFF
>many|TRBD2|TRBJ2-1|TRBV7-2
TGTGCCAGCAGCTTAGTTAGGCTAGCGGAGGGCGGGAATGAGCAGTTCTTC
CASSLVRLAEGGNEQFF
>.|.|TRBJ1-1|TRBV12-3/TRBV12-4
TGTGCCAGCAGTTCTCGGGGGATGAACACTGAAGCTTTCTTT
CASSSRGMNTEAFF
>.|.|TRBJ1-5|TRBV5-6
TGTGCCAGCAGCTTGGGGGGGACGGTCCGCAATCAGCCCCAGCATTTT
CASSLGGTVRNQPQHF
>few|TRBD2|TRBJ2-5|TRBV5-1
TGCGCCAGCAGCTTGGAAGCTAGCGGGATAAAGACCCAGTACTTC
CASSLEASGIKTQYF
>few|.|TRBJ2-6|TRBV7-2
TGTGCCAGCAGTACCACTACAGGCAACGTCCTGACTTTC
CASSTTTGNVLTF